This passage covers 8 T cell receptor beta chains from one sample sequenced in a study of blood T cell repertoires in COVID-19. Produced via immunoSEQ multiplex PCR; TCRdb's table is partial and in-frame only. The sample holds about 430,000 clones, around nine tenths seen once. The specimen sequenced was PBMCs or T cells enriched from blood (not recorded which). All receptors come from a woman younger than 35 who had been exposed to COVID-19.

The sample holds a few counts of this clone. This specimen includes other DNA sequences encoding the same CDR3. V gene TRBV12-3 or TRBV12-4 combines with J gene TRBJ2-7; D might be TRBD2 (6 bases). The length of the CDR3 is 12 residues. Deletions cut 3 bases from V and 4 bases from J, with 7 bases between. DNA for the CDR3: TGTGCCAGCAGTTTCGGGGGTTACGAGCAGTACTTC. Amino acids: CASSFGGYEQYF.

The chain uses TRBV28 and TRBJ2-5, with a possible D match to TRBD2 (5 bases). CDR3 size: 16 residues. Trimming removed 6 bases from V and 5 bases from J, with 22 bases in between. Germline CDR1 and CDR2: MDHEN and SYDVKM. CDR3 sequence reads: CASSSTTESRGETQYF. CDR3 nucleotides: TGTGCCAGCAGCTCCACCACCGAGAGTCGCGGGGAGACCCAGTACTTC.

This chain joins TRBV10-3 and TRBJ1-1; D perhaps matches TRBD1 (5 bases). This CDR3 contains 11 residues. The V gene lost 8 bases and the J gene lost 6 bases, with 10 bases spanning the gap. Germline-derived CDR1 and CDR2 are ENHRY and SYGVKD. The CDR3 protein is CAIGGGAEAFF. The CDR3, as DNA: TGTGCCATCGGTGGGGGGGCTGAAGCTTTCTTT.

The chain couples TRBV6-4 to TRBJ1-6, with D hard to call. This CDR3 is 13 amino acids long. The V and J ends lost 3 bases and 10 bases respectively, with 10 bases between them. Germline V CDR1 and CDR2: MRHNA, SNTAGT. The DNA for the CDR3 is TGTGCCAGCAGTGATCAAAAAAGCTCACCCCTCCACTTT. Its protein product is CASSDQKSSPLHF.

The chain links TRBV18 to TRBJ2-7; unclear D gene. Per the germline V gene, CDR1 is KGHSH and CDR2 is LQKENI. Trimming took 4 bases from V and 1 from J, leaving 5 bases between them. This CDR3 has 12 residues. CDR3 sequence: CASSLGSYEQYF. In DNA, the CDR3 is TGTGCCAGCTCACTCGGGTCCTACGAGCAGTACTTC.

The chain carries TRBV2 and TRBJ2-1, with 12 bases aligning to TRBD1. Germline lookup yields CDR1 SNHLY and CDR2 FYNNEI. The CDR3 spans 19 residues. V dropped 2 bases and J dropped 6; count of bases not matched to a gene: 14. The CDR3 sequence: CASSERLRPGQGARNEQFF. CDR3 coding DNA: TGTGCCAGCAGTGAACGGCTGCGCCCGGGACAGGGGGCTCGCAATGAGCAGTTCTTC.

V and J are TRBV12-3 or TRBV12-4 and TRBJ2-1; D gene uncertain. V lost 5 bases to trimming and J lost 5 bases, with 10 bases between them. The CDR3 loop spans 13 amino acids. CDR3 region: CASSPPRNNEQFF. The CDR3 coding sequence is TGTGCCAGCAGTCCCCCTCGTAACAATGAGCAGTTCTTC.

The chain carries TRBV6-5 and TRBJ1-2, with D possibly being TRBD1 (6 bases). In germline, CDR1 is MNHEY, CDR2 SVGAGI. V lost 4 bases and J lost 8, with 14 bases in between. The CDR3 length is 13 residues. The DNA for the CDR3 is TGTGCCAGCAGTTTGGTAGGGACAAGAGGCTACACCTTC. Translated: CASSLVGTRGYTF.